The 6 T cell receptor beta chains below come from one sample, sequenced in a study of blood T cell repertoires in COVID-19 (dated by TCRdb to about 2020). Library preparation was by the immunoSEQ multiplex PCR assay. Entries here come from immuneACCESS through TCRdb and include only in-frame sequences with V and J called. Some clones fail to appear in such tables; in the studies checked, an unresolved V gene covers under half of the shortfall, and the cause of the remainder is unknown. The sample has approximately 70,000 clones on record, roughly three quarters of them singletons. Around 9.4% of the sample belongs to the ten largest clones. Sequenced input: peripheral blood. The receptors were gathered from a woman in her fifties or sixties with acute or convalescent COVID-19.

This clone was detected only a few times. V is TRBV7-9 and J is TRBJ1-6; tentatively, D is TRBD1 (6 bases). From germline, CDR1 is SEHNR and CDR2 FQNEAQ (reference sequence). Trimming took off 4 bases at V and 8 bases at J, with 9 bases between the two ends. This CDR3 contains 13 residues. CDR3 in DNA: TGTGCCAGCAGCTACTACAGGGATTCACCCCTCCACTTT. It encodes CASSYYRDSPLHF. Full variable domain (outside the CDR3, taken from reference TRBV7-9 and TRBJ1-6): DTGVSQNPRHKITKRGQNVTFRCDPISEHNRLYWYRQTLGQGPEFLTYFQNEAQLEKSRLLSDRFSAERPKGSFSTLEIQRTEQGDSAMYLCASSYYRDSPLHFGNGTRLTVT.

This chain joins TRBV2 and TRBJ1-3, with 7 bases matching TRBD1. Per the germline V gene, CDR1 is SNHLY and CDR2 is FYNNEI. V lost 10 bases to trimming and J lost 2 bases; unmatched junction nucleotides: 8. The CDR3 runs to 14 residues. The CDR3 region has the DNA TGTGCCACATCGACAGGGCCCGCTGGAAACACCATATATTTT. This translates into CATSTGPAGNTIYF.

This clone turned up a few times. The chain joins TRBV6-2 or TRBV6-3 to TRBJ2-1; D is perhaps TRBD2 (5 bases). Trimming cost V 4 bases and J 10 bases, with 17 bases left between them. The CDR3 has 14 amino acids. Germline values: CDR1 MNHEY, CDR2 SVGEGT. The CDR3 DNA is TGTGCCAGCAGTTTCACCTGGACTGGCGACGAGCAGTTCTTC. Translated, it gives CASSFTWTGDEQFF.

CDR3: CASSLTPGGAGDTQYF. The CDR3, as DNA: TGTGCCAGCAGCTTAACGCCAGGGGGCGCAGGGGATACGCAGTATTTT. The chain combines TRBV5-5 with TRBJ2-3; the match to TRBD1 covers 8 bases. The V and J ends lost 2 bases and 6 bases, in that order; junction bases with no gene match: 11. This CDR3 is built from 16 residues. Germline V gives CDR1 SGHKS, CDR2 YYEKEE (reference sequence).

By proportion, this clone is medium-sized. CDR3 DNA sequence: TGCGCCAGCAGCCCCGGGACAGTAGTTGTCGGCAATCAGCCCCAGCATTTT. Its protein product is CASSPGTVVVGNQPQHF. The chain combines TRBV4-1 with TRBJ1-5; 7 bases are a match to TRBD1. Per germline, CDR1 MGHRA and CDR2 YSYEKL. The CDR3 consists of 17 residues. J gave up 2 bases and V 4 bases, and 11 bases lay outside the gene matches.

The chain is built from TRBV25-1 and TRBJ2-2; D remains unclear. The germline V gene encodes CDR1 MGHDK and CDR2 SYGVNS. The V end was cut by 5 bases, the J end by 6 bases, with 10 bases between. The CDR3 has 13 amino acids. The CDR3 is CASSWFGAGELFF. As DNA, the CDR3 is TGTGCCAGCAGTTGGTTCGGAGCCGGGGAGCTGTTTTTT. The full variable domain, rest sourced from reference TRBV25-1 and TRBJ2-2, is EADIYQTPRYLVIGTGKKITLECSQTMGHDKMYWYQQDPGMELHLIHYSYGVNSTEKGDLSSESTVSRIRTEHFPLTLESARPSHTSQYLCASSWFGAGELFFGEGSRLTVL.